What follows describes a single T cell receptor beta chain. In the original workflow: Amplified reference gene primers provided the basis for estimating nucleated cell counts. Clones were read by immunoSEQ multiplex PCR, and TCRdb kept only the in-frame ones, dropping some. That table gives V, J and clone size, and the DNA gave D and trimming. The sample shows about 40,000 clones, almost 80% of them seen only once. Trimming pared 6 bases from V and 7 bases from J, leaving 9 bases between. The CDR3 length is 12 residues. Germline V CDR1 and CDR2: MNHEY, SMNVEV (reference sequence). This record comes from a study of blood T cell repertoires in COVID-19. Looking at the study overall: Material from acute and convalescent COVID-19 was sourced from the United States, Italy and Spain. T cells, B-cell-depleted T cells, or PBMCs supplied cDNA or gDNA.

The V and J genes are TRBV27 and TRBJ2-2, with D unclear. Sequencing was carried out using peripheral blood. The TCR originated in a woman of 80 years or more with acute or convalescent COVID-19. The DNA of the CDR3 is TGTGCCAGCAGCCTCAGTGGCGGGGAGCTGTTTTTT. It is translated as CASSLSGGELFF.